This T cell receptor (beta chain) comes out of a study of cytomegalovirus exposure and HLA in healthy donors (TCRdb year 2017). Looking at the study overall: An earlier analysis of some 620 of the donors reported about 260 Gb of sequence data and 100 million to 120 million unique TCR beta sequences obtained from some 170 million T cells. An early release that covered around 590 HLA-typed donors contained approximately 300 gigabases of sequencing data and 65 million to 100 million unique TCR sequences. Among the roughly 400 genotyped donors, around 81% belonged to the genetic ancestry cluster associated with self-reported Caucasian donors. The study was designed to test whether signatures of past pathogen exposure could be identified by cataloging public T cell receptors. The study profiled the T cell repertoires of fewer than 850 subjects by immunosequencing and related them to cytomegalovirus serostatus. Besides the first cohort of roughly 640 subjects, a separate validation cohort made up of some 110 different subjects was used. High-throughput TCR immunosequencing, statistical association of individual TCRs with disease status, and machine learning were combined to predict cytomegalovirus infection status. To study patterns of TCR occurrence, a later analysis re-analyzed previously published TCR beta repertoires from 650 to 750 donors and added high-resolution HLA genotyping. Rather than drawing on any new phenotypic data, the later analysis identified candidate immune exposures from TCR beta sequences and the way those sequences occurred across donors. An earlier analysis of 500 to 750 of the donors applied high-throughput TCR beta sequencing to assess whether each TCR beta V gene segment acted as functional or pseudogenic. Donor age, sex, ethnicity and CMV serostatus were collected together with the repertoire data. A later genetic analysis used genome-wide SNP genotypes for about three fifths of the 666 donors, treating that subset as a discovery cohort. Every repertoire in the discovery cohort had been generated on one and the same sequencing platform. HLA typing covered class I and class II loci at four-digit resolution. The number of typed donors differed by locus: about 620-640 for A, B, C, DRB1 and DQB1; roughly 510 for DQA1; fewer than 610 for DPA1; and some 470 for DPB1. Four to six DR-DQ haplotypes were handled as single units for association and clustering because linkage in the cohort was strong. Among roughly 400 genotyped donors of the cohort, an average of roughly 230,000 unique TCR beta nucleotide sequences was sequenced per donor, of which approximately 19% were non-productive.

Looking up the germline V gene yields CDR1 MNHEY and CDR2 SVGAGI. Trimmed from V: 6 bases; trimmed from J: 4 bases; junction bases lacking a gene match: 7. Including the terminal cysteine and phenylalanine, the CDR3 comprises 15 residues. The retained sequence is limited to the CDR3, 45 bases, with the frame set at the first base. General conclusions and limits of the study: Correlated functional status among segregating V segments might reflect linkage disequilibrium, but an unknown experimental factor could not be ruled out. In a later analysis, TCR association rates were found to vary across HLA loci, with the most associated TCRs seen for DRB1 alleles and the fewest for HLA-C alleles. CMV serostatus was the only immune exposure information available for the cohort. Cytomegalovirus status was reported to be diagnosed by the classifier with high specificity and sensitivity in both the original and validation cohorts. A later analysis reported that several top co-occurrence clusters appeared linked to parvovirus B19, influenza, CMV and Epstein-Barr virus. Compared with equally common non-associated chains, HLA-associated TCR beta chains in a later analysis were more clonally expanded and had lower generation probabilities. A further reported finding was that TCR beta sequences accurately predicted the HLA-A and HLA-B alleles for most subjects in the first cohort. Presence/absence analyses assumed roughly uniform sequencing depth across donors, an assumption that may not hold. Because HLA typing was missing for some donors at each locus, association tests included only the typed subset. In a later genetic analysis, fewer N-insertions in productive TCRs were reported among donors in an Asian-associated ancestry cluster than the roughly 700-donor mean. This cohort had only TCR beta chains sequenced, and the lack of alpha or paired-chain data limited which features could be detected. When HLA alleles, especially DR and DQ, strongly co-occurred, TCR associations were difficult to assign to individual alleles. A cluster of highly shared sequence variants was judged likely to be a technical artifact of the sequencing pipeline. Because counts were too low, about 17 rarely observed V segments, including chromosome 9 orphons, were excluded from the earlier analysis of several hundred of the donors. Specific HLA alleles were associated with roughly 17,000 TCR beta sequences at a false discovery rate of 0.05 in a later analysis. While some public TCRs were present in many individuals, most TCR sequences turned up only very rarely across donors. A later analysis found that most CMV-associated TCR beta chains appeared HLA-restricted, with HLA associations seemingly driven largely by CMV exposure. An association between a missense DCLRE1C variant and V-gene and J-gene trimming of TCR beta chains was found in a later genetic analysis and replicated in an independent cohort. Because the 87-base-pair reads could not distinguish some IMGT-functional V segments, including TRBV6-2 and TRBV6-3, those segments were excluded. The authors suggested that the approach could potentially be generalized to other disease states and immunological phenotypes. A few of the identified cytomegalovirus-associated TCR beta chains were confirmed in vitro to be specific for cytomegalovirus antigens. Broadly in line with IMGT annotations, most TCR beta V segments showed up in productive rearrangements about 87% or about 30% of the time in an earlier analysis of 450 to 600 of the donors. A total of around 150 TCR beta chains were listed by the study as associated with cytomegalovirus.

The cohort consisted of some 730 healthy bone marrow donors. All cohort members were sampled while nominally healthy, although unrecorded immune exposures were likely present. The donor was CMV seropositive and was included in the group of 250 to 350 seropositive cohort members. A peripheral blood sample was provided by each donor, and peripheral blood mononuclear cells were used for TCR beta sequencing. Genomic DNA extraction from the blood cell samples was performed with the Qiagen DNeasy Blood Extraction Kit. Libraries were built with the immunoSEQ multiplex PCR assay. A mixture of 60 forward primers for TCR Vbeta segments and 13 reverse primers for TCR Jbeta segments was used in the multiplex PCR. The CDR3 region of rearranged TCR beta genes was amplified from genomic DNA by a multiplex PCR assay. The Illumina HiSeq System was used to sequence the amplified TCR beta libraries as 87-base-pair reads. As for the authors' bioinformatics: A later analysis tallied around 87 million unique TCR beta chains across the 650 to 750 repertoires, and about 10 million of those chains were shared by two or more donors. Raw reads were error-corrected and collapsed into unique sequences by a nearest-neighbor algorithm in which closely related sequences were merged to remove PCR and sequencing errors. To assign V, D and J gene segments, CDR3 sequences were aligned to IMGT reference sequences. Each retained sequence needed at least a six-nucleotide match to both a V gene segment and a J gene segment. Rearrangements were called productive when the CDR3 lacked stop codons and stayed in frame with V and J; all others were non-productive. Following IMGT convention, CDR3 was defined as the stretch from the second conserved V-encoded cysteine to the conserved J-encoded phenylalanine. In an earlier analysis of roughly 610 of the donors, sequences lacking an unambiguous match to a single V gene segment were excluded. An earlier analysis of fewer than 750 of the donors classified V segments as functional when productive rearrangements were above 56.7% and as segregating when the standard deviation between donors was above 5%. A statistical classification framework was built for diagnosing cytomegalovirus status from the catalog of TCR beta chain sequences. A later analysis assigned V and J genes by comparing TCR nucleotide sequences with IMGT/GENE-DB human TR gene sequences. The TCRdist pipeline was used in a later analysis to assign CDR3 sequences and most-parsimonious VDJ recombination scenarios. A later analysis defined each TCR beta chain by its CDR3 amino acid sequence plus V-gene family, and excluded reads lacking a unique V-gene family. As a way to deal with suspected cross-contamination and a sequencing artifact, a later analysis dropped hundreds of nucleotide sequences that were highly shared and had low generation probability. A later analysis calculated a clonal expansion index for each public chain from normalized within-repertoire ranks of inferred template counts. In a later analysis, generation probabilities were computed with a VDJ recombination model fitted to out-of-frame rearrangements, and the resulting probabilities were checked against IGoR. Hypergeometric tests were used in a later analysis to score TCR-TCR, TCR-HLA and TCR-CMV co-occurrence, with a repertoire-size bias correction applied to the TCR pairs. To estimate false discovery rates, a later analysis permuted the HLA or CMV assignments 20 times. In a later analysis, co-occurring TCRs were grouped using DBSCAN, with TCRdist sequence similarity added in when clustering inside HLA-allele-positive subsets. Repertoires with fewer than 30,000 or more than 120,000 public chains, plus five repertoires with anomalous nucleotide sharing, were excluded from co-occurrence clustering. Held by TCRdb, this immuneACCESS table contains in-frame sequences only and omits some clones. Under half of the omission traces to an unresolved V gene where checked; the cause of the rest is unknown. V and J calls and clone size are as listed in that table; D and trimming were resolved from the DNA. Recorded for this sample are some 100,000 clones; approximately 84% of them occurred a single time. The ten top clones hold 1% to 1.5% of the sample.

About this clone: It has no known antigen specificity. No quality values exist for individual bases; no much larger clone is one base distant.

The chain uses TRBV6-5 and TRBJ2-2; TRBD1 aligns with 8 central bases. This receptor was identified in a girl aged 2-10 years in good health and CMV-seropositive. Sequencing was done on a sample of PBMCs. The CDR3 has the sequence CASRRTGTGTGELFF. The nucleotide sequence reads as follows: TGTGCCAGCAGGCGGACAGGGACGGGCACCGGGGAGCTGTTTTTT.